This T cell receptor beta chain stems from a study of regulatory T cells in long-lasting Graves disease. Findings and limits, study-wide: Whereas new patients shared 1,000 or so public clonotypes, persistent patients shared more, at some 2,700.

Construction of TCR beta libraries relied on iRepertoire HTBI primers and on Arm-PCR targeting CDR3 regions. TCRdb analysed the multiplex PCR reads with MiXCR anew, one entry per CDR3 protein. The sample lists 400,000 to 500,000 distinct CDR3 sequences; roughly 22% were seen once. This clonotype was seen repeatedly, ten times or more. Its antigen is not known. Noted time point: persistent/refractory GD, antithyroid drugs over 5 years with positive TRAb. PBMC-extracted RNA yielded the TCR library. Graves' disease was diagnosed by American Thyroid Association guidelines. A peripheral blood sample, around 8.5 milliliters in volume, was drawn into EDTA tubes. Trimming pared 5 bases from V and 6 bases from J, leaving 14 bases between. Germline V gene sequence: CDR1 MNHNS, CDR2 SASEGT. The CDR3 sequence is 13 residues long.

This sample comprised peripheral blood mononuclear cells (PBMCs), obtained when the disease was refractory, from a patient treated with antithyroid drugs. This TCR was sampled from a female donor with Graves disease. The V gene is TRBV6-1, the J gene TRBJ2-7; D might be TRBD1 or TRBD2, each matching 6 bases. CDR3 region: CASSNPRGAEQYF. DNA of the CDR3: TGTGCCAGCAGTAACCCTAGGGGGGCCGAGCAGTACTTC.